A selection of T cell receptor beta chains follows, all from one sample in a study of blood T cells in healthy people across ages. MiXCR, applied by TCRdb to the 5' RACE reads, yields one record per CDR3 protein. The sample records 780,000 or so distinct CDR3 sequences, 53% being singletons. Sample: blood. All receptors come from a man aged 80 or over in good health. Both conserved end residues are part of each CDR3. D genes are given only for firm matches. Expanded clones get a size class; other rows say once, few or many, or leave the size out.

cdr3_aa: CASKTGAFTGELFF
cdr3_nt: TGTGCCAGCAAGACAGGGGCATTTACCGGGGAGCTGTTTTTT
v_call: TRBV6-2/TRBV6-3
clone_size: NA
j_call: TRBJ2-2
d_call: TRBD1

cdr3_aa: CASSDPGPYEQYF
cdr3_nt: TGTGCCAGCAGTGATCCGGGGCCGTACGAGCAGTACTTC
v_call: TRBV28
clone_size: NA
j_call: TRBJ2-7
d_call: NA

cdr3_aa: CASSQSGRIDEQFF
cdr3_nt: TGTGCCAGCAGTCAGAGCGGGAGAATCGATGAGCAGTTCTTC
v_call: TRBV12-3/TRBV12-4
clone_size: once
j_call: TRBJ2-1
d_call: TRBD2

cdr3_aa: CASSLSGPYEQFF
cdr3_nt: TGTGCCAGCAGTTTATCCGGTCCCTATGAGCAGTTCTTC
v_call: TRBV28
clone_size: NA
j_call: TRBJ2-1
d_call: NA

cdr3_aa: CAIRLNGEQYF
cdr3_nt: TGTGCCATCAGGTTAAATGGGGAGCAGTACTTC
v_call: TRBV10-3
clone_size: NA
j_call: TRBJ2-5
d_call: NA

cdr3_aa: CASSLKGIHNEQFF
cdr3_nt: TGTGCCAGCAGCTTAAAGGGGATCCACAATGAGCAGTTCTTC
v_call: TRBV7-7
clone_size: NA
j_call: TRBJ2-1
d_call: NA

cdr3_aa: CASSLVQGSYNEQFF
cdr3_nt: TGCGCCAGCAGCTTGGTACAGGGTTCATACAATGAGCAGTTCTTC
v_call: TRBV5-1
clone_size: NA
j_call: TRBJ2-1
d_call: NA

cdr3_aa: CASSSQGLTWQPQHF
cdr3_nt: TGTGCCAGCAGTTCGCAGGGGCTAACTTGGCAGCCCCAGCATTTT
v_call: TRBV28
clone_size: NA
j_call: TRBJ1-5
d_call: NA

cdr3_aa: CASSFLQGRNYGYTF
cdr3_nt: TGTGCCAGCAGCTTCTTACAGGGGCGTAACTATGGCTACACCTTC
v_call: TRBV5-5
clone_size: few
j_call: TRBJ1-2
d_call: TRBD1

cdr3_aa: CASSVEYLGTDYGYTF
cdr3_nt: TGTGCCAGCAGCGTAGAGTATTTGGGGACAGACTATGGCTACACCTTC
v_call: TRBV9
clone_size: NA
j_call: TRBJ1-2
d_call: TRBD1

cdr3_aa: CASSFKEGSTYEQYF
cdr3_nt: TGTGCCAGCAGCTTCAAGGAGGGGTCTACCTACGAGCAGTACTTC
v_call: TRBV11-3
clone_size: NA
j_call: TRBJ2-7
d_call: NA

cdr3_aa: CASSLNFRQGRTEAFF
cdr3_nt: TGTGCCAGCAGTTTAAACTTTAGACAGGGGAGAACTGAAGCTTTCTTT
v_call: TRBV12-3/TRBV12-4
clone_size: once
j_call: TRBJ1-1
d_call: TRBD1

cdr3_aa: CATADSISTDTQYF
cdr3_nt: TGTGCCACAGCGGACAGCATCTCCACAGATACGCAGTATTTT
v_call: TRBV24-1
clone_size: NA
j_call: TRBJ2-3
d_call: NA

cdr3_aa: CASSPRGSPLHEAFF
cdr3_nt: TGTGCCAGCAGCCCCAGAGGGTCCCCGCTTCATGAAGCTTTCTTT
v_call: TRBV9
clone_size: few
j_call: TRBJ1-1
d_call: NA

cdr3_aa: CASRSSGRISEQFF
cdr3_nt: TGTGCCAGCAGATCTAGCGGGAGGATTAGTGAGCAGTTCTTC
v_call: TRBV27
clone_size: once
j_call: TRBJ2-1
d_call: TRBD2

cdr3_aa: CASSVVPSGRNNEQFF
cdr3_nt: TGTGCCAGCAGCGTAGTCCCTAGCGGGAGAAACAATGAGCAGTTCTTC
v_call: TRBV9
clone_size: NA
j_call: TRBJ2-1
d_call: TRBD2

cdr3_aa: CASSLAPGRTGASVLTF
cdr3_nt: TGCGCCAGCAGCTTGGCTCCCGGGAGAACAGGGGCCAGCGTCCTGACTTTC
v_call: TRBV5-1
clone_size: NA
j_call: TRBJ2-6
d_call: NA

cdr3_aa: CASSQVGGLAGGGRYAYF
cdr3_nt: TGTGCCAGCAGCCAAGTGGGGGGACTAGCGGGAGGGGGGAGATACGCGTATTTT
v_call: TRBV4-2
clone_size: few
j_call: TRBJ2-3
d_call: TRBD2

cdr3_aa: CASSKEDQPQHF
cdr3_nt: TGTGCCAGCAGTAAAGAAGATCAGCCCCAGCATTTT
v_call: TRBV12-3/TRBV12-4
clone_size: NA
j_call: TRBJ1-5
d_call: NA

cdr3_aa: CSAPSGRAGSGEQFF
cdr3_nt: TGCAGTGCTCCTAGCGGGAGGGCGGGGTCCGGTGAGCAGTTCTTC
v_call: TRBV20-1
clone_size: NA
j_call: TRBJ2-1
d_call: TRBD2

cdr3_aa: CSASGTDTQYF
cdr3_nt: TGCAGTGCTAGCGGGACAGATACGCAGTATTTT
v_call: TRBV20-1
clone_size: NA
j_call: TRBJ2-3
d_call: NA

cdr3_aa: CSVRGFTEKLFF
cdr3_nt: TGCAGTGTGCGGGGGTTTACTGAAAAACTGTTTTTT
v_call: TRBV20-1
clone_size: NA
j_call: TRBJ1-4
d_call: NA

cdr3_aa: CASSRLAERYNEQFF
cdr3_nt: TGTGCCAGCAGCAGACTAGCGGAACGCTACAATGAGCAGTTCTTC
v_call: TRBV6-6
clone_size: NA
j_call: TRBJ2-1
d_call: TRBD2

cdr3_aa: CASSVRDGRGNIQYF
cdr3_nt: TGTGCCAGCAGCGTACGGGACGGGAGGGGAAACATTCAGTACTTC
v_call: TRBV9
clone_size: NA
j_call: TRBJ2-4
d_call: TRBD2

cdr3_aa: CASSLGRGNSYEQYF
cdr3_nt: TGTGCCAGCAGCTTAGGGCGGGGGAACTCCTACGAGCAGTACTTC
v_call: TRBV7-2
clone_size: NA
j_call: TRBJ2-7
d_call: TRBD2

cdr3_aa: CASSTVGPDEQYF
cdr3_nt: TGTGCCAGCAGTACGGTGGGGCCGGACGAGCAGTACTTC
v_call: TRBV28
clone_size: NA
j_call: TRBJ2-7
d_call: NA

cdr3_aa: CSAREGDRSYNEQFF
cdr3_nt: TGCAGTGCTAGAGAGGGGGACAGGAGTTACAATGAGCAGTTCTTC
v_call: TRBV20-1
clone_size: few
j_call: TRBJ2-1
d_call: TRBD1

cdr3_aa: CSVAGTSGFNEQFF
cdr3_nt: TGCAGCGTTGCCGGGACTAGCGGGTTCAATGAGCAGTTCTTC
v_call: TRBV29-1
clone_size: few
j_call: TRBJ2-1
d_call: TRBD2

cdr3_aa: CSVVTGGDAGELFF
cdr3_nt: TGCAGCGTCGTTACAGGGGGCGACGCCGGGGAGCTGTTTTTT
v_call: TRBV29-1
clone_size: few
j_call: TRBJ2-2
d_call: TRBD1

cdr3_aa: CSARDGNEQFF
cdr3_nt: TGCAGTGCTAGAGATGGGAATGAGCAGTTCTTC
v_call: TRBV20-1
clone_size: NA
j_call: TRBJ2-1
d_call: NA

cdr3_aa: CASSEGGQGVRTEAFF
cdr3_nt: TGTGCCAGCAGTGAAGGGGGACAGGGCGTCCGCACTGAAGCTTTCTTT
v_call: TRBV2
clone_size: NA
j_call: TRBJ1-1
d_call: TRBD1

cdr3_aa: CASSFIYSGGISSTDTQYF
cdr3_nt: TGTGCCAGCAGCTTCATCTATAGCGGGGGAATCTCTAGCACAGATACGCAGTATTTT
v_call: TRBV5-5
clone_size: NA
j_call: TRBJ2-3
d_call: TRBD2

cdr3_aa: CASSSGQTNEKLFF
cdr3_nt: TGTGCCAGCAGCTCTGGACAGACTAATGAAAAACTGTTTTTT
v_call: TRBV11-2
clone_size: NA
j_call: TRBJ1-4
d_call: NA

cdr3_aa: CASSLGRQLDNEQFF
cdr3_nt: TGTGCCAGCAGTTTGGGCCGCCAACTGGACAATGAGCAGTTCTTC
v_call: TRBV12-3/TRBV12-4
clone_size: NA
j_call: TRBJ2-1
d_call: NA

cdr3_aa: CASSITGTSGRDTQYF
cdr3_nt: TGTGCCAGCAGCATAACCGGGACTAGCGGCCGAGATACGCAGTATTTT
v_call: TRBV7-6
clone_size: NA
j_call: TRBJ2-3
d_call: TRBD2

cdr3_aa: CASSLRARLAPEQYF
cdr3_nt: TGTGCCAGCAGTTTAAGGGCAAGGCTAGCGCCTGAGCAGTACTTC
v_call: TRBV27
clone_size: NA
j_call: TRBJ2-5
d_call: NA

cdr3_aa: CASRDRDEQFF
cdr3_nt: TGTGCCAGCAGAGATAGAGATGAGCAGTTCTTC
v_call: TRBV5-6
clone_size: NA
j_call: TRBJ2-1
d_call: NA

cdr3_aa: CASSPTGLAGRTGELFF
cdr3_nt: TGTGCCAGCAGTCCCACAGGACTAGCGGGAAGAACCGGGGAGCTGTTTTTT
v_call: TRBV27
clone_size: NA
j_call: TRBJ2-2
d_call: TRBD2

cdr3_aa: CASSPGGQLNEKLFF
cdr3_nt: TGTGCCAGCTCACCTGGTGGACAGCTTAATGAAAAACTGTTTTTT
v_call: TRBV18
clone_size: NA
j_call: TRBJ1-4
d_call: NA